This T cell receptor (beta chain) emerged from a study of early T cells in non-severe SARS-CoV-2 infection. At the level of the study: Sequencing targeted bulk RNA from unsorted whole blood, leaving chains unpaired.

This clonotype appeared a few times. Its cognate antigen is unknown. Deletions cut 6 bases from V and 4 bases from J, with 19 bases between. This CDR3 contains 15 residues. Germline lookup yields CDR1 MNHEY and CDR2 SVGEGT. Individual cDNA molecules received unique molecular identifiers. MiXCR was run by TCRdb on the 5' RACE reads, yielding one entry per CDR3 protein. Among some 66,000 distinct CDR3 sequences listed, approximately 9.2% were seen once. Study-level points and caveats: VDJdb matching favored anti-spike CD8 responses, missing private and CD4 specificities.

Material: whole blood. This chain joins TRBV6-2 or TRBV6-3 and TRBJ2-7; D assignment may be TRBD1 or TRBD2 (6 bases each). This TCR came from an adult who was a healthcare worker with PCR-confirmed SARS-CoV-2 infection or an uninfected control (not recorded which). CDR3 loop: CASRRGGQGGYEQYF. The CDR3 DNA follows: TGTGCCAGCAGAAGAGGGGGGCAGGGCGGATACGAGCAGTACTTC.